One TCR beta chain is described in this entry. Cohorts were assigned according to the clinical history that participants reported. This CDR3 is 16 amino acids long. V lost 3 bases, J lost 1 base, and 6 bases stayed unmatched. Germline CDR1 is MNHEY and CDR2 is SVGAGI. The data are from a study of blood T cell repertoires in COVID-19. Background on the study: The analysed material was cDNA or gDNA that came from T cells, B-cell-depleted T cells, or PBMCs.

Repertoires were generated with immunoSEQ multiplex PCR, while TCRdb's copy carries only in-frame clones and drops some. The data hold under 200,000 clones, with almost 85% observed a single time. The chain combines TRBV6-5 with TRBJ1-1; 9 positions match TRBD1. The sequenced sample was PBMCs or T cells enriched from blood (not recorded which). This TCR was recovered from a man between 45 and 60 years old who had recovered from COVID-19. CDR3 in DNA: TGTGCCAGCAGTTATCAGAAGGACAGGGGGAACACTGAAGCTTTCTTT. Its protein product is CASSYQKDRGNTEAFF.